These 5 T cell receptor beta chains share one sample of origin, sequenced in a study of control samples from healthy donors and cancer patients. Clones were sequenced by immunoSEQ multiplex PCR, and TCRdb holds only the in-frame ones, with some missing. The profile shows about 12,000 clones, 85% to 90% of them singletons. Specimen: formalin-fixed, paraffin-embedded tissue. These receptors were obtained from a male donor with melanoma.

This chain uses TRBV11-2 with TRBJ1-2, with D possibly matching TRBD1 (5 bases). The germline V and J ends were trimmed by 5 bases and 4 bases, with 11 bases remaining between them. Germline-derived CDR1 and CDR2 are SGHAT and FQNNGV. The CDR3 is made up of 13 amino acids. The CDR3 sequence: CASSPDSFYGYTF. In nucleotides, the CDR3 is TGTGCCAGCAGCCCTGACAGCTTCTATGGCTACACCTTC. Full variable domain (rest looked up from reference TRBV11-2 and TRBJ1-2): EAGVAQSPRYKIIEKRQSVAFWCNPISGHATLYWYQQILGQGPKLLIQFQNNGVVDDSQLPKDRFSAERLKGVDSTLKIQPAKLEDSAVYLCASSPDSFYGYTFGSGTRLTVV.

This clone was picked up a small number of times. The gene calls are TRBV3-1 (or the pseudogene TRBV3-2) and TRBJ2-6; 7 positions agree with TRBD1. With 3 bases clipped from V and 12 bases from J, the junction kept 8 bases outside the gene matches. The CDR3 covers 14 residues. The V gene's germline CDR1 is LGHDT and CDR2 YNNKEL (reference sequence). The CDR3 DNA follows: TGTGCCAGCAGCCATATTGACAGGGTTGGCGTCCTGACTTTC. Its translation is CASSHIDRVGVLTF.

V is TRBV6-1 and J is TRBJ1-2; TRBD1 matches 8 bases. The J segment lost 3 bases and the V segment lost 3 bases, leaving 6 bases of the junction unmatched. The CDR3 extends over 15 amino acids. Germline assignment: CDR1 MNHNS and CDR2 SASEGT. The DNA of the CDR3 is TGTGCCAGCAGTGATCAGGGGGCGTCGTACTATGGCTACACCTTC. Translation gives CASSDQGASYYGYTF.

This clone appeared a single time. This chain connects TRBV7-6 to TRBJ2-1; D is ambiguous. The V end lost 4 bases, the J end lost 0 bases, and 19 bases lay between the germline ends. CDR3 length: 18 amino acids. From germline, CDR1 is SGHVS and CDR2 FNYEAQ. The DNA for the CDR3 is TGTGCCAGCAGCTCGATCTCGTCGCGTGCTAGCTCCTACAATGAGCAGTTCTTC. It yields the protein CASSSISSRASSYNEQFF.

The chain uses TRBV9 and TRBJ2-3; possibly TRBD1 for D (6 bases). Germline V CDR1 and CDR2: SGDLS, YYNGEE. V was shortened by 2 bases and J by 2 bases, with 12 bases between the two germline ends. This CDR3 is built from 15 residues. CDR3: CASSVRGGYTDTQYF. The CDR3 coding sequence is TGTGCCAGCAGCGTCAGAGGGGGTTACACAGATACGCAGTATTTT.